Listed below are T cell receptor beta chains from one sample, sequenced in a study of blood T cell repertoires in COVID-19. Here immunoSEQ multiplex PCR was the method, and the copy in TCRdb shows in-frame clones only, minus some. The sample includes some 110,000 clones, approximately 90% seen only once; the top ten take roughly 1.9%. The sequencing sample was made of peripheral blood. The receptors were sampled from a human donor with active COVID-19. The donor label of this sample is uncertain. Each CDR3 is given with its conserved first and last residue. Size tells how often a clone was seen (once, few, many) or the class of an expanded clone, and some rows leave it out.

j_gene: TRBJ2-3
len: 16
v_gene: TRBV4-3
abundance: .
CDR3aa: CASSQAPSGGPDTQYF

j_gene: TRBJ1-3
len: 14
v_gene: TRBV7-9
abundance: .
CDR3aa: CASTPQGRGNTIYF

j_gene: TRBJ1-6
len: 17
v_gene: TRBV23-1
abundance: .
CDR3aa: CASSQSFRDRTNSPLHF

j_gene: TRBJ2-1
len: 15
v_gene: TRBV27
abundance: .
CDR3aa: CASSERQVFHNEQFF

j_gene: TRBJ2-5
len: 18
v_gene: TRBV5-8
abundance: .
CDR3aa: CASSRGTGGGPIQETQYF

j_gene: TRBJ2-1
len: 17
v_gene: TRBV5-1
abundance: .
CDR3aa: CASRDQRLAGGYNEQFF

j_gene: TRBJ2-3
len: 13
v_gene: TRBV19
abundance: .
CDR3aa: CASKGVGTDTQYF

j_gene: TRBJ2-5
len: 13
v_gene: TRBV19
abundance: .
CDR3aa: CASSPGGVQTQYF

j_gene: TRBJ2-5
len: 16
v_gene: TRBV2
abundance: .
CDR3aa: CASGLAGGGHQETQYF

j_gene: TRBJ2-5
len: 14
v_gene: TRBV12-5
abundance: .
CDR3aa: CASGPRGGQETQYF

j_gene: TRBJ1-1
len: 14
v_gene: TRBV7-6
abundance: .
CDR3aa: CASSYRGSHTEAFF

j_gene: TRBJ2-2
len: 16
v_gene: TRBV19
abundance: once
CDR3aa: CATRQPGQKNTGELFF

j_gene: TRBJ2-7
len: 13
v_gene: TRBV29-1
abundance: once
CDR3aa: CSVAGQGAYEQYF

j_gene: TRBJ1-2
len: 17
v_gene: TRBV18
abundance: .
CDR3aa: CASSPDRESLGHYGYTF